A single sample is the source of the 21 T cell receptor beta chains below, sequenced in a study of cytotoxic CD8 clonotypes in ibrutinib-treated CLL. TCRdb's table, derived via immunoSEQ multiplex PCR, lists solely in-frame clones and lacks some. The top ten hold more than 10% of the sample, which has 130,000 to 150,000 clones, about 79% seen once. Sequenced here: PBMCs, sampled after 12 months of ibrutinib treatment. These receptor sequences come from a human donor with chronic lymphocytic leukemia.

This sequence joins TRBV7-2 and TRBJ2-1; D unclear. CDR1 and CDR2 (germline): SGHTA, FQGNSA. Trimming removed 6 bases from V and 5 bases from J, with 11 bases in between. The CDR3 is 13 amino acids. The CDR3 sequence is CASSFGRNNEQFF. The CDR3 DNA sequence: TGTGCCAGCAGTTTTGGCCGTAACAATGAGCAGTTCTTC.

CDR3: CAWNRGGNTIYF. DNA for the CDR3: TGTGCCTGGAATCGAGGCGGAAACACCATATATTTT. The chain joins TRBV30 to TRBJ1-3; D is unresolved. Trimming left V 4 bases short and J 4 bases short, with 8 bases between. The CDR3 is made up of 12 amino acids. Germline CDR1 reads GTSNPN; CDR2 reads SVGIG (reference sequence).

The J gene is TRBJ2-7, the V gene TRBV15; 8 bases agree with TRBD1. The V and J ends lost 5 bases and 3 bases, in that order; junction bases with no gene match: 12. Germline loops: CDR1 LNHNV, CDR2 YYDKDF (reference sequence). This CDR3 contains 16 residues. As DNA, the CDR3 is TGTGCCACCAGCGCCGGACAGGGTAGCCTCTTCTACGAGCAGTACTTC. Encoded protein: CATSAGQGSLFYEQYF.

This clone appeared a single time. The chain uses TRBV9 and TRBJ2-5, with no clear D. This CDR3 contains 14 residues. V lost 0 bases and J lost 5, with 11 bases in between. CDR1 SGDLS and CDR2 YYNGEE come from the germline V gene. The CDR3 loop is CASSVGVEWETQYF. CDR3 in DNA: TGTGCCAGCAGCGTAGGGGTGGAGTGGGAGACCCAGTACTTC.

V usage is TRBV10-2 and J usage is TRBJ2-5; 14 nucleotides line up with TRBD2. The germline gives CDR1 WSHSY, CDR2 SAAADI. The ends lost 6 bases at V and 5 bases at J; junction bases unmatched: 11. The CDR3 runs to 17 residues. The CDR3 reads CASSSGLAGGGVETQYF. CDR3 DNA sequence: TGCGCCAGCAGCTCAGGACTAGCGGGAGGTGGTGTGGAGACCCAGTACTTC.

In this sample, this clone turned up a few times. The J gene is TRBJ2-1, the V gene TRBV7-9; unclear D gene. From germline, CDR1 is SEHNR and CDR2 FQNEAQ (reference sequence). The V gene lost 0 bases and the J gene lost 5 bases, with 8 bases spanning the gap. The CDR3 covers 14 residues. CDR3 sequence reads: CASSLAFLHNEQFF. The CDR3 DNA is TGTGCCAGCAGCTTAGCGTTCCTGCACAATGAGCAGTTCTTC.

The gene calls are TRBV7-6 and TRBJ2-7, with 10 bases identical to TRBD1. The V gene end was trimmed by 5 bases and the J gene end by 5 bases; junction bases not matched to a gene: 9. From germline, CDR1 is SGHVS and CDR2 FNYEAQ. The CDR3 is 15 residues long. This CDR3 reads CASSTGTGEIHEQYF. The CDR3 DNA is TGTGCCAGCAGCACCGGGACAGGGGAAATCCACGAGCAGTACTTC.

This clone was picked up one time. This chain connects TRBV7-2 to TRBJ2-3; TRBD1 matches at 8 bases. After removal of 5 bases from V and 2 bases from J, the junction contained 3 bases not matched to a gene. Germline V gene data show CDR1 as SGHTA and CDR2 as FQGNSA. The CDR3 sequence is 14 residues long. In DNA, the CDR3 is TGTGCCAGCAGCCGGGACAGGAACACAGATACGCAGTATTTT. Translating gives CASSRDRNTDTQYF.

This clone occurred once. CDR3 in DNA: TGCAGCGTTGCAACGCAACCCCACTCTGGAAACACCATATATTTT. Protein: CSVATQPHSGNTIYF. The chain links TRBV29-1 to TRBJ1-3; D call uncertain. V lost 4 bases, J lost 0 bases, and 13 bases lay in between. This CDR3 is built from 15 residues. Per germline, CDR1 SQVTM and CDR2 ANQGSEA.

The rearrangement joins TRBV18 to TRBJ2-7; 13 nucleotides match TRBD2. Germline assignment: CDR1 KGHSH and CDR2 LQKENI. The CDR3 is 15 amino acids. Trimming removed 4 bases from V and 3 bases from J; junction bases left unmatched: 3. The chain's CDR3 is CASSRTSGSLYEQYF. DNA of the CDR3: TGTGCCAGCTCACGGACTAGCGGGAGTCTCTACGAGCAGTACTTC. Full variable domain (outside the CDR3, taken from reference TRBV18 and TRBJ2-7): NAGVMQNPRHLVRRRGQEARLRCSPMKGHSHVYWYRQLPEEGLKFMVYLQKENIIDESGMPKERFSAEFPKEGPSILRIQQVVRGDSAAYFCASSRTSGSLYEQYFGPGTRLTVT.

This clone was picked up many times. The chain employs TRBV5-1 and TRBJ2-6, with D unresolved. This CDR3 has 17 amino acids. V dropped 0 bases and J dropped 0 bases, with 10 bases sitting between them. Per germline, CDR1 SGHRS and CDR2 YFSETQ. CDR3: CASSLDSSLSGANVLTF. The CDR3, as DNA: TGCGCCAGCAGCTTGGATTCCAGTCTCTCTGGGGCCAACGTCCTGACTTTC.

With respect to this clone: Germline and junction disagree at one end, which may indicate a read error. The chain uses TRBV19 and TRBJ1-2; D unresolved. In germline, CDR1 is LNHDA, CDR2 SQIVND (reference sequence). This CDR3 contains 14 residues. CDR3 sequence reads: CASSPPGDYYGYTF. Here the CDR3 DNA reads TGTGCCAGTAGTCCCCCGGGTGACTACTATGGTTACACCTTC.

This clone has a handful of counts. V gene TRBV2 combines with J gene TRBJ2-7, with TRBD2 matching over 10 bases. The CDR3 is 15 amino acids. V dropped 1 base and J dropped 2; count of bases not matched to a gene: 2. Germline CDR1 is SNHLY and CDR2 is FYNNEI. The CDR3 DNA sequence: TGTGCCAGCAGTGAAGGGACTAGCGGAGCCTACGAGCAGTACTTC. It encodes CASSEGTSGAYEQYF.

The chain couples TRBV5-6 to TRBJ2-1; TRBD1 agrees at 10 bases. Per germline, CDR1 SGHDT and CDR2 YYEEEE. CDR3 length: 17 amino acids. Germline trimming cut 5 bases from V and 3 bases from J; bases unmatched to any gene: 11. Here the CDR3 reads CASRAGTGALVYNEQFF. For the CDR3, the DNA is TGTGCCAGCAGAGCCGGGACAGGGGCCCTTGTCTACAATGAGCAGTTCTTC. Full variable domain (outside the CDR3, taken from reference TRBV5-6 and TRBJ2-1): DAGVTQSPTHLIKTRGQQVTLRCSPKSGHDTVSWYQQALGQGPQFIFQYYEEEERQRGNFPDRFSGHQFPNYSSELNVNALLLGDSALYLCASRAGTGALVYNEQFFGPGTRLTVL.

The chain couples TRBV7-6 to TRBJ2-7; D ambiguous. Looked up from germline, CDR1 is SGHVS and CDR2 is FNYEAQ. The length of the CDR3 is 14 residues. V gave up 5 bases and J gave up 2 bases, with 13 bases separating them. CDR3 loop: CASSPTVGPYEQYF. Here the CDR3 DNA reads TGTGCCAGCAGCCCAACTGTTGGGCCCTACGAGCAGTACTTC.

The V and J genes are TRBV11-2 and TRBJ2-3; TRBD2 is a possible D gene (5 bases). The V and J ends lost 1 base and 6 bases respectively, with 17 bases between them. The CDR3 totals 16 residues. Germline CDR1 and CDR2: SGHAT and FQNNGV. The CDR3 sequence is CASSLAPYPGNDTQYF. As DNA, the CDR3 is TGTGCCAGCAGCTTAGCCCCCTACCCCGGGAATGATACGCAGTATTTT.

This clone appeared once. The rearrangement uses TRBV5-6 and TRBJ2-7; 13 nucleotides match TRBD2. CDR3 length: 15 residues. The V segment lost 4 bases and the J segment 4 bases; nucleotides outside the gene matches: 5. Germline V CDR1 and CDR2: SGHDT, YYEEEE. The DNA of the CDR3 is TGTGCCAGCAGCCCAGCGGGACTAGCGGGGTACGAGCAGTACTTC. Translating it yields CASSPAGLAGYEQYF. The variable domain in full, completed from reference TRBV5-6 and TRBJ2-7, reads DAGVTQSPTHLIKTRGQQVTLRCSPKSGHDTVSWYQQALGQGPQFIFQYYEEEERQRGNFPDRFSGHQFPNYSSELNVNALLLGDSALYLCASSPAGLAGYEQYFGPGTRLTVT.

This chain links TRBV7-9 with TRBJ1-1; the D is unclear. CDR1 is SEHNR, CDR2 FQNEAQ, per germline (reference sequence). The CDR3 runs 12 residues. Trimming removed 5 bases at V and 3 bases at J, with 7 bases between. This CDR3 is CASSAEYTEAFF. For the CDR3, the DNA is TGTGCCAGCAGCGCGGAATACACTGAAGCTTTCTTT.

The chain joins TRBV14 to TRBJ1-4, with 9 bases aligning to TRBD1. Germline V gene sequence: CDR1 SGHDN, CDR2 FVKESK. CDR3 length: 16 amino acids. Unmatched junction bases numbered 8, after V lost 1 base and J lost 8 bases. The CDR3 is CASSQALGQGGEKLFF. The CDR3 DNA reads TGTGCCAGCAGCCAAGCTCTGGGACAGGGTGGCGAAAAACTGTTTTTT. Full variable domain (rest looked up from reference TRBV14 and TRBJ1-4): EAGVTQFPSHSVIEKGQTVTLRCDPISGHDNLYWYRRVMGKEIKFLLHFVKESKQDESGMPNNRFLAERTGGTYSTLKVQPAELEDSGVYFCASSQALGQGGEKLFFGSGTQLSVL.

The chain joins TRBV9 to TRBJ2-7; the D gene is possibly TRBD1 (5 bases). The CDR3 runs to 14 residues. V was pared by 0 bases and J by 2 bases, with 9 bases between. Germline-derived CDR1 and CDR2 are SGDLS and YYNGEE. CDR3: CASSVGQKTYEQYF. DNA of the CDR3: TGTGCCAGCAGCGTAGGACAGAAAACCTACGAGCAGTACTTC.

The chain links TRBV5-4 to TRBJ1-2, with 7 bases that match TRBD1. Germline lookup yields CDR1 SGHNT and CDR2 YYREEE (reference sequence). V shed 5 bases and J 2 bases; nucleotides not matched to a gene: 9. CDR3 length equals 15 residues. The CDR3 region is CASSSAATGNYGYTF. The CDR3 DNA reads as TGTGCCAGCAGTTCTGCGGCGACAGGGAACTATGGCTACACCTTC. Full variable domain (outside the CDR3, taken from reference TRBV5-4 and TRBJ1-2): ETGVTQSPTHLIKTRGQQVTLRCSSQSGHNTVSWYQQALGQGPQFIFQYYREEENGRGNFPPRFSGLQFPNYSSELNVNALELDDSALYLCASSSAATGNYGYTFGSGTRLTVV.